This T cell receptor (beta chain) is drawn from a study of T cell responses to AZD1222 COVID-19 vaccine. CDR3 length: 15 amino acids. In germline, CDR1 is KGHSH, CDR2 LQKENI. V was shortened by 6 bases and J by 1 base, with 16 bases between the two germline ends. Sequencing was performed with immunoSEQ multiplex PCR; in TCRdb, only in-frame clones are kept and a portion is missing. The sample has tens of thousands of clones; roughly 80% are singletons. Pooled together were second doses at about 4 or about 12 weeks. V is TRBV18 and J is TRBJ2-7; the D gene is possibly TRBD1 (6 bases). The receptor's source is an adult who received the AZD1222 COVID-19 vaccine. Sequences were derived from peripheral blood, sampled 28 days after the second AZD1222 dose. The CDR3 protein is CASSLGQIPSYEQYF. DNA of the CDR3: TGTGCCAGCTCCCTCGGACAGATCCCTTCCTACGAGCAGTACTTC.